The 4 T cell receptor beta chains below all came from one sample that was sequenced in a study of T cells in tuberculosis. Sequencing used immunoSEQ multiplex PCR; TCRdb keeps in-frame clones, though not all of them. The table has 30,000 to 35,000 clones, 95% to 96% seen once. The sequenced sample was PBMCs. These receptors came from a donor aged 10-29 years with latent tuberculosis or without tuberculosis infection.

The chain combines TRBV5-4 with TRBJ1-2; the match to TRBD1 covers 9 bases. The V gene end was trimmed by 0 bases and the J gene end by 8 bases; junction bases not matched to a gene: 5. In germline, CDR1 is SGHNT, CDR2 YYREEE (reference sequence). The CDR3 extends over 14 amino acids. The CDR3 bases are TGTGCCAGCAGCTTGGACAGGGGGCAAGGGGGCTACACCTTC. It yields the protein CASSLDRGQGGYTF.

V is TRBV2 and J is TRBJ1-4; 9 bases fit TRBD1. J was trimmed by 6 bases and V by 10 bases; bases with no gene match: 3. The CDR3 is made up of 12 amino acids. Germline V lookup: CDR1 SNHLY, CDR2 FYNNEI. The CDR3, as DNA: TGTGCCACCCGGACAGGGGATGAAAAACTGTTTTTT. This encodes CATRTGDEKLFF.

The V and J genes are TRBV6-1 and TRBJ2-7; D possibly corresponds to TRBD2 (5 bases). Germline CDR1 reads MNHNS; CDR2 reads SASEGT. Trimming cost V 10 bases and J 3 bases, with 19 bases left between them. This CDR3 comprises 14 residues. DNA for the CDR3: TGTGCCATTCAAAGGGAGAGGGCCAGCTACGAGCAGTACTTC. This translates into CAIQRERASYEQYF.

The chain uses TRBV5-1 and TRBJ2-7; 8 nucleotides match TRBD1. The CDR3 has 14 residues. The ends lost 4 bases at V and 2 bases at J; junction bases unmatched: 5. In germline, CDR1 is SGHRS, CDR2 YFSETQ. In nucleotides, the CDR3 is TGCGCCAGCAGCCCCAGGACAGGGCCCTACGAGCAGTACTTC. Protein: CASSPRTGPYEQYF.